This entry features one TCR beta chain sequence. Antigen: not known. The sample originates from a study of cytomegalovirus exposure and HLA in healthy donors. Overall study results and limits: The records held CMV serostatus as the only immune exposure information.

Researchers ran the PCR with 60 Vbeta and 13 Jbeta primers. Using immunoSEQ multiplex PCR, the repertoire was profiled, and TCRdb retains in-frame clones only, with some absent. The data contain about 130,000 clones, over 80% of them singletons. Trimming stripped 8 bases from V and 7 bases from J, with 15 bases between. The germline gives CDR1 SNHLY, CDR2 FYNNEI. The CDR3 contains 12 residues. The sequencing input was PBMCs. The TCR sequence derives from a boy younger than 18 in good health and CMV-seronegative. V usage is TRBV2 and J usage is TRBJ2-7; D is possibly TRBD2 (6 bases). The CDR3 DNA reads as TGTGCCAGCTCCGGGGTTCGGGGGGAGCAGTACTTC. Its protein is CASSGVRGEQYF.